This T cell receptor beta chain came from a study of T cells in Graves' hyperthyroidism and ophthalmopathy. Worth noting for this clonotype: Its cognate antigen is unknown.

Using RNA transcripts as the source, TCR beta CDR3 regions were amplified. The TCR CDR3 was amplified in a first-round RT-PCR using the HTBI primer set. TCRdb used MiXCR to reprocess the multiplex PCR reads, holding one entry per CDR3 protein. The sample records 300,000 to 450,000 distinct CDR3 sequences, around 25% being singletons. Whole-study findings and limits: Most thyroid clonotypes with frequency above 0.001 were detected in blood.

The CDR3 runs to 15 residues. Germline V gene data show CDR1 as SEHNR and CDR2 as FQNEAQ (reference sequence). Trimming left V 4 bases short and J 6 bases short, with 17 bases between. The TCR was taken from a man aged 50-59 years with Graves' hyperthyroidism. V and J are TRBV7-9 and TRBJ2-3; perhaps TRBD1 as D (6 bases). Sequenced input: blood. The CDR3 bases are TGTGCCAGCAGCTCGCAACAGGGATCCATGGATACGCAGTATTTT. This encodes CASSSQQGSMDTQYF.